The present entry profiles one TCR beta chain with its context. Its matching antigen is unknown. These data originate in a study of human T cells and chemical hapten exposure. Turning to the study itself: Among samples, TCR yields varied mainly because of small differences in pooled library volume.

Extraction of total RNA was performed on unfractionated whole blood. It was the library that attached unique molecular identifiers to individual cDNA molecules. TCRdb processed the reads anew with MiXCR; each CDR3 protein has one entry. Of about 120,000 distinct CDR3 sequences in the sample, approximately 9.3% were seen once. Study conclusions and caveats: TCRs exceeding a frequency of 1 in 1000 stayed unchanged under DPC sensitization.

The CDR3 runs to 13 residues. Germline V gene data show CDR1 as SQVTM and CDR2 as ANQGSEA. V lost 4 bases and J lost 2, with 8 bases in between. The sequenced sample consisted of whole blood. This sequence joins TRBV29-1 and TRBJ2-2; D is unresolved. The TCR originated in a human donor in good health. Some clones in this sample may be carry-over from other donors' samples. The CDR3 DNA reads TGCAGCGTTGTACAGCCAAACACCGGGGAGCTGTTTTTT. It is translated as CSVVQPNTGELFF.